This TCR beta chain was documented in a study of chemoradiotherapy in HPV16-positive cancers. Overall study results and limits: The functional HPV-specific definition rests on just a couple of HPV16-positive patients. Candidate HPV-specific clones and E7-related TCR motifs grew in tumor during treatment.

Trimming cost V 2 bases and J 4 bases; bases outside gene matches: 4. The CDR3 has 13 residues. CDR1 is GTSNPN and CDR2 is SVGIG in the germline V gene (reference sequence). Assay: immunoSEQ multiplex PCR; the TCRdb copy retains only in-frame clones and omits some. This sample has 30,000 to 35,000 clones, with about 88% found just once. In the case of this clone: Antigen specificity is unknown.

The V and J genes are TRBV30 and TRBJ1-1; 7 bases align to TRBD1. This receptor was identified in a human donor with HPV-associated anogenital cancer. The sequencing here drew on blood, taken from a patient who underwent chemoradiotherapy. CDR3 nucleotides: TGTGCCTGGAGTCCGACAGGGAGCACTGAAGCTTTCTTT. Translated, it gives CAWSPTGSTEAFF. Variable domain in full (rest from reference TRBV30 and TRBJ1-1): SQTIHQWPATLVQPVGSPLSLECTVEGTSNPNLYWYRQAAGRGLQLLFYSVGIGQISSEVPQNLSASRPQDRQFILSSKKLLLSDSGFYLCAWSPTGSTEAFFGQGTRLTVV.